One and the same sample provided the 21 T cell receptor beta chains below, sequenced in a study of identical twins. One entry per CDR3 protein results from TCRdb running MiXCR on the 5' RACE reads. The sample records 540,000 or so distinct CDR3 sequences, approximately 20% being singletons. The same data also contributed to another study, on yellow fever vaccine responses in identical twins.

The specimen was CD4+ T cells sorted from blood. The receptors here all came from a young woman in good health.

A few counts support this clonotype. The chain carries TRBV4-2 and TRBJ2-5; D may be TRBD1 (5 bases). The germline gives CDR1 LGHNA, CDR2 YNFKEQ. The CDR3 has 14 residues. V dropped 5 bases and J dropped 3 bases, with 13 bases sitting between them. CDR3 loop: CASSTPSGKETQYF. The CDR3 DNA is TGTGCCAGCAGCACCCCCTCAGGGAAAGAGACCCAGTACTTC.

J is TRBJ2-7 and V is TRBV3-1; D is ambiguous. V was pared by 1 base and J by 0 bases, with 7 bases between. Germline V lookup: CDR1 LGHDT, CDR2 YNNKEL (reference sequence). CDR3 length: 14 residues. CDR3 sequence (DNA): TGTGCCAGCAGCCAAGCAGGAAACTCCTACGAGCAGTACTTC. Encoded protein: CASSQAGNSYEQYF.

The chain couples TRBV11-1 to TRBJ2-6; 7 nucleotides align to TRBD1. V gave up 2 bases and J gave up 0 bases; unmatched junction bases: 7. The CDR3 has 18 residues. CDR1 and CDR2 (germline): SGHAT, FQDESV (reference sequence). In DNA, the CDR3 is TGTGCCAGCAGCTTAAGGGACAGTCGAATCTCTGGGGCCAACGTCCTGACTTTC. This codes for CASSLRDSRISGANVLTF.

The gene calls are TRBV5-1 and TRBJ2-7, with 9 bases that match TRBD1. The V segment lost 0 bases and the J segment 6 bases; nucleotides outside the gene matches: 1. The germline CDR1 and CDR2 sequences are SGHRS and YFSETQ. The length of the CDR3 is 13 residues. The CDR3 coding sequence is TGCGCCAGCAGCTTGGCGACAGGGGGCGAGCAGTACTTC. Translation gives CASSLATGGEQYF.

This chain connects TRBV18 to TRBJ1-1; maybe TRBD1 (5 bases). The CDR3 runs to 14 residues. Germline CDR1 and CDR2: KGHSH and LQKENI. Trimming cost V 0 bases and J 3 bases, with 8 bases left between them. CDR3 coding DNA: TGTGCCAGCTCACCACCGGGACGTTACACTGAAGCTTTCTTT. Translating it yields CASSPPGRYTEAFF.

The V gene is TRBV10-3, the J gene TRBJ2-5; perhaps TRBD1 as D (7 bases). Trimming shortened V by 5 bases and J by 10 bases, and 23 bases separated the two germline ends. Germline V lookup: CDR1 ENHRY, CDR2 SYGVKD. This CDR3 is 15 amino acids long. In DNA form, the CDR3 reads TGTGCCATCAGTCCCGAGACAGGGCCCTCCGGGGGCCAGTACTTC. Protein: CAISPETGPSGGQYF.

The V and J genes are TRBV5-1 and TRBJ2-7; TRBD1 might be the D (6 bases). V lost 3 bases to trimming and J lost 1 base, with 14 bases between them. The CDR3 spans 15 residues. CDR1 is SGHRS and CDR2 is YFSETQ in the germline V gene. Written as DNA, the CDR3 is TGCGCCAGCAGCTACGAGACAGGCCGATCCTACGAGCAGTACTTC. Residues: CASSYETGRSYEQYF.

CDR3 loop: CSSRRTSGRAQETQYF. The CDR3, as DNA: TGCAGCTCACGAAGGACTAGCGGGAGGGCCCAAGAGACCCAGTACTTC. This chain joins TRBV29-1 and TRBJ2-5; 15 bases are a match to TRBD2. The CDR3 length is 16 residues. V dropped 8 bases and J dropped 1; count of bases not matched to a gene: 8. Germline lookup yields CDR1 SQVTM and CDR2 ANQGSEA.

This clonotype was detected a few times. CDR3 sequence (DNA): TGTGCCAGCAACCCTAGCGGGGGGCCGGTCGGGGAGCTGTTTTTT. The encoded protein is CASNPSGGPVGELFF. The V and J genes are TRBV6-1 and TRBJ2-2; TRBD2 matches at 11 bases. CDR1 MNHNS and CDR2 SASEGT come from the germline V gene. This CDR3 comprises 15 residues. V lost 7 bases to trimming and J lost 7 bases; unmatched junction nucleotides: 8.

The sample holds a few counts of this clonotype. The gene calls are TRBV20-1 and TRBJ2-5, with a tentative D call TRBD2 (5 bases). Germline V gene sequence: CDR1 DFQATT, CDR2 SNEGSKA (reference sequence). Trimming cost V 8 bases and J 2 bases, with 9 bases left between them. This CDR3 is 11 amino acids long. The CDR3 here is CSPGGQETQYF. CDR3 sequence (DNA): TGCAGTCCTGGCGGGCAAGAGACCCAGTACTTC.

The chain combines TRBV12-3 or TRBV12-4 with TRBJ2-2; D tentatively fits TRBD1 or TRBD2 (6 bases each). V lost 8 bases and J 5 bases, leaving 21 bases between the germline ends. The CDR3 sequence is 16 residues long. The CDR3 region is CASGSWDLGATGELFF. CDR3 bases: TGTGCCAGCGGATCATGGGACTTGGGGGCTACCGGGGAGCTGTTTTTT.

V is TRBV20-1 and J is TRBJ2-7; 13 bases agree with TRBD2. The CDR3 has 14 amino acids. After removal of 5 bases from V and 2 bases from J, the junction contained 3 bases not matched to a gene. CDR1 DFQATT and CDR2 SNEGSKA come from the germline V gene (reference sequence). In DNA, the CDR3 is TGCAGTGCTGGGACTAGCGGGACCCCCTACGAGCAGTACTTC. Protein sequence: CSAGTSGTPYEQYF.

J is TRBJ2-5 and V is TRBV9, with TRBD2 matching over 16 bases. With V trimmed by 2 bases and J by 4 bases, 5 bases remained unmatched. The CDR3 runs to 17 residues. Germline loops: CDR1 SGDLS, CDR2 YYNGEE. DNA of the CDR3: TGTGCCAGCAGCGTTGGGACTAGCGGGGGGGCCCGAGAGACCCAGTACTTC. Protein sequence: CASSVGTSGGARETQYF.

The chain employs TRBV28 and TRBJ1-6, with D unresolved. The CDR3 is made up of 13 amino acids. The V end lost 2 bases, the J end lost 10 bases, and 9 bases lay between the germline ends. Germline loops: CDR1 MDHEN, CDR2 SYDVKM. The CDR3 DNA is TGTGCCAGCAGTTTAGCGGTTCGATCACCCCTCCACTTT. As protein: CASSLAVRSPLHF.

This rearrangement joins TRBV6-5 to TRBJ1-3; the D gene is possibly TRBD1 (5 bases). Germline CDR1 is MNHEY and CDR2 is SVGAGI. V dropped 2 bases and J dropped 4 bases, with 12 bases sitting between them. This CDR3 is built from 15 residues. CDR3 sequence reads: CASSYGRAFGNTIYF. CDR3 DNA sequence: TGTGCCAGCAGTTACGGCAGGGCCTTCGGAAACACCATATATTTT.

The genes are TRBV10-3 and TRBJ1-2, with a tentative D call TRBD1 (5 bases). CDR1 ENHRY and CDR2 SYGVKD come from the germline V gene. The CDR3 contains 12 residues. Trimming shortened V by 9 bases and J by 13 bases, and 21 bases separated the two germline ends. The CDR3 sequence: CAIRDRPGKSTF. The CDR3 region has the DNA TGTGCCATAAGGGACCGCCCGGGTAAATCCACCTTC.

This clonotype has a handful of counts. The J gene is TRBJ2-3, the V gene TRBV9; 12 bases agree with TRBD2. This CDR3 spans 17 amino acids. V dropped 3 bases and J dropped 2; count of bases not matched to a gene: 7. CDR1 and CDR2 from the germline V gene are SGDLS and YYNGEE. DNA for the CDR3: TGTGCCAGCAGCGCCACGACTAGCGGGGGCCCCACAGATACGCAGTATTTT. This translates into CASSATTSGGPTDTQYF.

The table lists this clonotype with a few counts. The V gene is TRBV12-3 or TRBV12-4, the J gene TRBJ1-1; D unclear. V was pared by 3 bases and J by 8 bases, with 10 bases between. The CDR3 sequence is 12 residues long. The CDR3 region is CASSLSFGEAFF. CDR3 DNA: TGTGCCAGCAGTTTGAGTTTTGGAGAAGCTTTCTTT.

This clonotype was observed a handful of times. V gene TRBV5-1 combines with J gene TRBJ2-1; TRBD2 might be the D (6 bases). From germline, CDR1 is SGHRS and CDR2 YFSETQ. This CDR3 spans 16 amino acids. The ends were cut back, 6 bases at V and 7 bases at J, with 23 bases in the middle. The CDR3 protein is CASKWGGGAKANEQFF. DNA for the CDR3: TGCGCCAGCAAATGGGGTGGAGGGGCGAAGGCGAATGAGCAGTTCTTC.

The genes are TRBV4-1 and TRBJ2-1, with 8 nucleotides matching TRBD1. V was clipped by 2 bases and J by 1 base; unmatched bases: 7. Per germline, CDR1 MGHRA and CDR2 YSYEKL. This CDR3 region has 17 residues. The CDR3 bases are TGCGCCAGCAGCCAACTAACAGGGGGTGGTTCCTACAATGAGCAGTTCTTC. Amino acid sequence: CASSQLTGGGSYNEQFF.

This clonotype was recorded once. The V and J genes are TRBV19 and TRBJ2-1, with 14 bases matching TRBD2. V dropped 7 bases and J dropped 3; count of bases not matched to a gene: 8. From germline, CDR1 is LNHDA and CDR2 SQIVND (reference sequence). This CDR3 contains 17 residues. The CDR3 here is CASTPPGLAGDYNEQFF. The DNA for the CDR3 is TGTGCCAGTACTCCGCCGGGACTAGCGGGGGACTACAATGAGCAGTTCTTC.